This note documents a single T cell receptor beta chain sequence. Its antigen is as yet unknown. These data are taken from a study of identical twins. General observations from the study: Findings came from cross-sectional statistics, without long-term follow-up of donors.

TCRdb fed the 5' RACE reads into MiXCR, producing one record per CDR3 protein. The data contain around 670,000 distinct CDR3 sequences, around 6% of them singletons. Only healthy Caucasians were included as donors. CDR3 length: 17 residues. Germline trimming cut 4 bases from V and 3 bases from J; bases unmatched to any gene: 13. CDR1 and CDR2 (germline): DFQATT, SNEGSKA (reference sequence). The sample consisted of naive T cells sorted from blood. This sequence joins TRBV20-1 and TRBJ2-3, with TRBD2 identical over 10 bases. This TCR was recovered from a man younger than 35 in good health. The CDR3 here is CSATSSSSGSSTDTQYF. The CDR3 DNA reads TGCAGTGCTACCTCTTCCTCTAGCGGGAGCTCGACAGATACGCAGTATTTT.